A single sample gave rise to the 4 T cell receptor beta chains below, sequenced in a study of cytomegalovirus exposure and HLA in healthy donors. PCR used 60 Vbeta primers and 13 Jbeta primers. Method: immunoSEQ multiplex PCR; TCRdb's copy keeps in-frame clones and lacks some. This table has about 160,000 clones, roughly 80% appearing once. The sequenced sample consisted of PBMCs. The receptors were gathered from a male donor in good health and CMV-seropositive.

The chain has TRBV28 and TRBJ1-1; no reliable D call. V was cut by 5 bases and J by 3 bases, with 13 bases left in between. Germline-derived CDR1 and CDR2 are MDHEN and SYDVKM. The CDR3 runs to 14 residues. CDR3 residues: CASSPPPQYTEAFF. Written as DNA, the CDR3 is TGTGCCAGCAGTCCTCCCCCACAGTACACTGAAGCTTTCTTT.

The chain uses TRBV2 and TRBJ2-7; tentatively, D is TRBD2 (5 bases). Germline CDR1 is SNHLY and CDR2 is FYNNEI. V gave up 9 bases and J gave up 0 bases, with 9 bases separating them. The CDR3 has 12 residues. CDR3 bases: TGTGCCAGTGTGAGGGACTCCTACGAGCAGTACTTC. Translated: CASVRDSYEQYF.

V is TRBV5-5 and J is TRBJ1-2, with TRBD1 matching 8 bases. This CDR3 region has 13 residues. After removal of 5 bases from V and 7 bases from J, the junction contained 7 bases not matched to a gene. Looked up from germline, CDR1 is SGHKS and CDR2 is YYEKEE (reference sequence). CDR3 region: CASRGWTGLGYTF. The CDR3 nucleotides read TGTGCCAGCAGGGGCTGGACAGGGCTTGGCTACACCTTC. Full variable domain (rest looked up from reference TRBV5-5 and TRBJ1-2): DAGVTQSPTHLIKTRGQQVTLRCSPISGHKSVSWYQQVLGQGPQFIFQYYEKEERGRGNFPDRFSARQFPNYSSELNVNALLLGDSALYLCASRGWTGLGYTFGSGTRLTVV.

The J gene is TRBJ1-1, the V gene TRBV6-5; D is ambiguous. Germline lookup yields CDR1 MNHEY and CDR2 SVGAGI. Trimming stripped 8 bases from V and 1 base from J, with 11 bases between. There are 13 residues in the CDR3. The DNA of the CDR3 is TGTGCCAGCCGGTACGCGGGGAACACTGAAGCTTTCTTT. Amino acid sequence: CASRYAGNTEAFF.